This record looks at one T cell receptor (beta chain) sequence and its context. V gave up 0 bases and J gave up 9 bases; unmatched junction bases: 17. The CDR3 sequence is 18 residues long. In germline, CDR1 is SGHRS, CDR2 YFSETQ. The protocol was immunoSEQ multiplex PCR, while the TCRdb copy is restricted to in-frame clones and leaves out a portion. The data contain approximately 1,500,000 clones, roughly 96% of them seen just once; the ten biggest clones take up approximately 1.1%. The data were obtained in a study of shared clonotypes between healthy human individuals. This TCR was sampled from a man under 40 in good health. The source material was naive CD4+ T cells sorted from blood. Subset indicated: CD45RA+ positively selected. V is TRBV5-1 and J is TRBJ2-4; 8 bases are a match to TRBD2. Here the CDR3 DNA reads TGCGCCAGCAGCTTGGAGCAGGGCGGACTAGCTGTGAGAAGCATTCAGTACTTC. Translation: CASSLEQGGLAVRSIQYF.